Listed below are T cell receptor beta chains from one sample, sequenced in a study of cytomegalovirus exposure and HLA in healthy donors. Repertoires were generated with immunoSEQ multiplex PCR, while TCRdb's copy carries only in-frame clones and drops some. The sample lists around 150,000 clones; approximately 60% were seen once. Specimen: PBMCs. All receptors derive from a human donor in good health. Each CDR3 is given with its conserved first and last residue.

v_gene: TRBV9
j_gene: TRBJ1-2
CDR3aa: CASSVRGGESNYGYTF

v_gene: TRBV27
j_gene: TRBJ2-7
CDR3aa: CASLGRGTQGWKQYF

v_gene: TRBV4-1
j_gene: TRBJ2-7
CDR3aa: CASSPQGARAYEQYF

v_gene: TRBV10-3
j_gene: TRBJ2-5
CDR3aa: CAISESRGQETQYF

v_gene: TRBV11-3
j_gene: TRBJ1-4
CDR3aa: CASSSFRSDEKLFF

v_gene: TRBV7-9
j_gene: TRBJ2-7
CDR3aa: CASSSFGLAYEQYF

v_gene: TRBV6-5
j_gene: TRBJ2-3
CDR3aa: CASSYSGTDTDTQYF

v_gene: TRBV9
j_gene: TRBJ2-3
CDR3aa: CASSVEGTSGTSDTQYF

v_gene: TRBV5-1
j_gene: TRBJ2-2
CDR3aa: CASSLAQSSGGELFF

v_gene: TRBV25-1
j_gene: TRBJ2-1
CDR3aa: CASSDPGRGGNEQFF

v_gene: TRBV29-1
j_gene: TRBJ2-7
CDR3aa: CSVVSGTANSAEQYF

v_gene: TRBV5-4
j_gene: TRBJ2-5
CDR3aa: CASRSGTRVLETQYF

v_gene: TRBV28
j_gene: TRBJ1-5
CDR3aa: CASSLLTGGSSNQPQHF

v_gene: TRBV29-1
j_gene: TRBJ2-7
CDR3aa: CSVEFRDRLSYEQYF

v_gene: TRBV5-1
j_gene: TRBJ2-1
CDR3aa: CASSIGQGWDEQFF

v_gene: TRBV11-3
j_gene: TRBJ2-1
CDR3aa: CASSSRLAGGSYNEQFF

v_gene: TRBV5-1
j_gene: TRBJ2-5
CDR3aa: CASSLGGWETQYF

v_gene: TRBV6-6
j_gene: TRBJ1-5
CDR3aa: CASTEGQVGNQPQHF

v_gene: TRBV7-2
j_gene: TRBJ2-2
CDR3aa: CASSLVPHRGTGELFF

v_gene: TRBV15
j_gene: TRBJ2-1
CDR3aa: CATSRDRNSPEQFF

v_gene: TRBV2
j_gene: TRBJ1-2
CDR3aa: CASSTDRGGYGYTF

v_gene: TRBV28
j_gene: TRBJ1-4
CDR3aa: CASSLSQTNEKLFF

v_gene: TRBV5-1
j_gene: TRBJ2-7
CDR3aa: CASSSGGPYEQYF

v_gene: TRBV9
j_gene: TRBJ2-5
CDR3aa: CASSYRGLAGETQYF

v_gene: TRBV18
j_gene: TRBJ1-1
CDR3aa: CANSPRPGQGGTEAFF

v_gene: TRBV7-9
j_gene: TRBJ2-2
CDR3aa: CASTSSANTGELFF

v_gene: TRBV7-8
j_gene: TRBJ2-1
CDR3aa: CASSPGAAGYHNEQFF

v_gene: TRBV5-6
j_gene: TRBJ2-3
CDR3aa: CASSLTASGRDTQYF

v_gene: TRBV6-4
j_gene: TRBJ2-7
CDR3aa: CASSENSGSRYEQYF

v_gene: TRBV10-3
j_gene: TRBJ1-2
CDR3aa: CAISETGEGRYGYTF

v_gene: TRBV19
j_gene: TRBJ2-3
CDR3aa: CASSSDRFADTQYF

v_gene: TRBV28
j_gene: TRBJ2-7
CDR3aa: CASRPSEWGYTYEQYF

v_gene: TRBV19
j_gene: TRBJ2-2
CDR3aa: CASSPQAENTGELFF

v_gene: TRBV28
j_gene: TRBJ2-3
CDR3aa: CASDGAGGRDTQYF

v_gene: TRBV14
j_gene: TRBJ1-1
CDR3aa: CASSQVSGKGGTEAFF

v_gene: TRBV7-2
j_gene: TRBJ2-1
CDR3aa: CASSLIGTSGYNEQFF

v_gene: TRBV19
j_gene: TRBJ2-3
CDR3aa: CASSPSLAAITDTQYF

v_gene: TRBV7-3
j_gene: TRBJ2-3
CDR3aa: CASRPTAADTQYF

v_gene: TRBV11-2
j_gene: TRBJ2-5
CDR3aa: CASSQETSGLVVTQYF

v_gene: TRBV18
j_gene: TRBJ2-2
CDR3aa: CASSPSGVRTNTGELFF